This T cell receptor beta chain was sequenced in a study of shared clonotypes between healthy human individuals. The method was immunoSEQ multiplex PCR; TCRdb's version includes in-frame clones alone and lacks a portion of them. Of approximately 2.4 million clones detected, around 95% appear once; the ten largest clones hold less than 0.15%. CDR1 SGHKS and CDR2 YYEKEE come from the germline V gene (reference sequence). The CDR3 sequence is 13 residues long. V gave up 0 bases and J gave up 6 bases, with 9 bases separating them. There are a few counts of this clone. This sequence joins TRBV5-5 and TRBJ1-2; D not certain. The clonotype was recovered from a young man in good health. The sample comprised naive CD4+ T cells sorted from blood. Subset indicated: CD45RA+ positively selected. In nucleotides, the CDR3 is TGTGCCAGCAGCTTGGGACCCTCAGATGGCTACACCTTC. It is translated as CASSLGPSDGYTF.